This T cell receptor (beta chain) appears in the sequencing data of a study of CD8 T cells in Susac syndrome. Broader study findings: The study's TCR sequencing and HLA analysis drew on a certain number of individuals. That number was acknowledged as relatively small.

Germline CDR1 and CDR2: SGHTA and FQGNSA. V lost 3 bases, J lost 1 base, and 6 bases lay in between. The CDR3 spans 13 residues. Comment on this clonotype: Its antigen is as yet unknown.

Reverse transcription of roughly 0.5 to 1 ug RNA was carried out with random hexamers. With immunoSEQ multiplex PCR, TCR beta CDR3 was amplified across 54 Vbeta and 13 Jbeta. Each CDR3 protein gets one entry after TCRdb re-called the immunoSEQ multiplex PCR reads with MiXCR. The sample lists 250,000 to 350,000 distinct CDR3 sequences; about 90% were seen once. The sequenced target, TCR beta, came from blood CD8+ and CD4+ T cells. This chain connects TRBV7-2 to TRBJ1-2, with TRBD1 as a possible D gene (5 bases). The clonotype originates from a human donor with multiple sclerosis. Sequenced: CD4+ T cells from PBMCs. As DNA, the CDR3 is TGTGCCAGCAGCTTCGACAGTAACTATGGCTACACCTTC. Amino acid sequence: CASSFDSNYGYTF.